This T cell receptor (beta chain) was observed in a study of regulatory T cells in long-lasting Graves disease. The time point: newly diagnosed GD, antithyroid drugs for less than 3 months. PBMCs were the source of the RNA used for TCR sequencing. For TCR beta, libraries came from iRepertoire HTBI primers and Arm-PCR of CDR3 regions. TCRdb called the multiplex PCR reads again in MiXCR, with one record for every CDR3 protein. The table lists about 620,000 distinct CDR3 sequences, approximately 15% of them singletons, with around a sixth in the top ten. The germline gives CDR1 SEHNR, CDR2 FQNEAQ (reference sequence). CDR3 size: 11 residues. V was cut by 0 bases and J by 10 bases, with 6 bases left in between. This clonotype was recorded at least ten times. The same sample was also used in a study of T cells in Graves' hyperthyroidism and ophthalmopathy.

This receptor was taken from a woman in her thirties with Graves disease. This specimen was peripheral blood mononuclear cells (PBMCs), taken at new diagnosis, from a patient treated with antithyroid drugs. J is TRBJ1-2 and V is TRBV7-9; D not resolved. CDR3 region: CASSLASIYTF. CDR3 nucleotides: TGTGCCAGCAGCTTAGCTTCGATCTACACCTTC.